This note documents a single T cell receptor beta chain sequence. Its specificity is unknown. These data come from a study of T cell responses to AZD1222 COVID-19 vaccine. Regarding the study as a whole: Reportedly, nearly half of unique spike TCRs recognized epitopes outside B.1.351/B.1.1.7 mutations. Most donors were white British and more were female, and clonal diversity was possibly underestimated. Just a handful of AZD1222 recipients tested seropositive at baseline.

Assay: immunoSEQ multiplex PCR; the TCRdb copy retains only in-frame clones and omits some. The sample contains roughly 120,000 clones, about 87% of which appear only once. The germline V and J ends were trimmed by 1 base and 0 bases, with 13 bases remaining between them. CDR1 is SEHNR and CDR2 is FQNEAQ in the germline V gene (reference sequence). The CDR3 loop spans 17 amino acids. V and J are TRBV7-9 and TRBJ2-1; no definite D call. This clonotype originated in an adult in good health. The input for sequencing was peripheral blood, taken on day 0 of AZD1222 vaccination. The CDR3 coding sequence is TGTGCCAGCAGCTTAGTATATCGTAAATTCTCCTACAATGAGCAGTTCTTC. Translation gives CASSLVYRKFSYNEQFF. Variable domain in full (rest from reference TRBV7-9 and TRBJ2-1): DTGVSQNPRHKITKRGQNVTFRCDPISEHNRLYWYRQTLGQGPEFLTYFQNEAQLEKSRLLSDRFSAERPKGSFSTLEIQRTEQGDSAMYLCASSLVYRKFSYNEQFFGPGTRLTVL.